A selection of T cell receptor beta chains follows, all from one sample in a study of OX40 agonist ivuxolimab in advanced cancers. Clones were read by immunoSEQ multiplex PCR, and TCRdb kept only the in-frame ones, dropping some. The data contain about 62,000 clones, around 80% of them singletons. Sequences were derived from CD4+ or CD8+ T cells sorted from blood, sampled in a trial of the OX40 agonist ivuxolimab. These receptors were collected from an adult with an advanced solid tumor such as melanoma, head and neck, liver or kidney cancer. CDR3s include the opening cysteine and the closing phenylalanine or tryptophan. A D gene is named only where the DNA matches it firmly. Clone size is given for some rows only: seen once, a few or many times, or a class if the clone is expanded.

length	D	size	V	J	DNA	CDR3
14	NA	NA	TRBV14	TRBJ1-2	TGTGCCAGCAGCCAAGGTGGTCACGCGGATGGCTACACCTTC	CASSQGGHADGYTF
13	TRBD1	NA	TRBV15	TRBJ1-5	TGTGCCACCAGCCAGGACAGGGATCAGCCCCAGCATTTT	CATSQDRDQPQHF
14	NA	NA	TRBV27	TRBJ1-6	TGTGCCAGCAGCACCGGGTCCATGGGATCACCCCTCCACTTT	CASSTGSMGSPLHF
15	NA	NA	TRBV15	TRBJ1-1	TGTGCCACCAGCAGAGAGTCAAGGGGGTACACTGAAGCTTTCTTT	CATSRESRGYTEAFF
13	NA	NA	TRBV5-8	TRBJ1-4	TGTGCCTGGCAAACAGGTATATGGGGAAAACTGTTTTTT	CAWQTGIWGKLFF
15	TRBD1	few	TRBV7-8	TRBJ2-7	TGTGCCAGCAGCTCTGGGCGACAGGGGGTCTACGAGCAGTACTTC	CASSSGRQGVYEQYF
15	TRBD1	NA	TRBV7-6	TRBJ2-1	TGTGCCAGCAGCCGGCCGGGACAGGCTTACAATGAGCAGTTCTTC	CASSRPGQAYNEQFF
13	NA	NA	TRBV11-2	TRBJ1-3	TGTGCCAGCAGAGCAAGGGCAGGAAACACCATATATTTT	CASRARAGNTIYF
14	NA	NA	TRBV7-9	TRBJ1-6	TGTGCCAGCAGCCGGCGGACAGAAAATTCACCCCTCCACTTT	CASSRRTENSPLHF
14	NA	NA	TRBV7-3	TRBJ2-2	TGTGCCAGCAGCCTGGGAGGCGGGACCGGGGAGCTGTTTTTT	CASSLGGGTGELFF
11	NA	NA	TRBV7-3	TRBJ2-1	TGTGCCAGCAGCTTCAAATCTGAGCAGTTCTTC	CASSFKSEQFF
16	TRBD1	few	TRBV19	TRBJ1-6	TGTGCCAGTAAGATCGGACAGGGCGTAGATAATTCACCCCTCCACTTT	CASKIGQGVDNSPLHF
14	NA	NA	TRBV5-4	TRBJ1-4	TGTGCCAGCAGCTTGGGGGGAGGGGATGAAAAACTGTTTTTT	CASSLGGGDEKLFF
15	NA	NA	TRBV9	TRBJ1-5	TGTGCCAGCAGCGCGGGGGGCCTTTCTAATCAGCCCCAGCATTTT	CASSAGGLSNQPQHF
17	TRBD2	NA	TRBV15	TRBJ2-1	TGTGCCACCAGCAGAGGTACTAGCGGGGGAGCTAACAATGAGCAGTTCTTC	CATSRGTSGGANNEQFF
12	NA	NA	TRBV6-6	TRBJ2-1	TGTGCCAGCAGCTCCCACTACAATGAGCAGTTCTTC	CASSSHYNEQFF
13	NA	once	TRBV7-9	TRBJ2-1	TGTGCCAGCAGCACGGCCGGGATTCATGAGCAGTTCTTC	CASSTAGIHEQFF
16	NA	NA	TRBV27	TRBJ2-5	TGTGCCAGCAGTTTAGGGGGGGCCCGCGGGGTCGAGACCCAGTACTTC	CASSLGGARGVETQYF
15	NA	NA	TRBV10-3	TRBJ2-7	TGTGCCATCAGTGAGTCGTCGGGGGGCCCCTACGAGCAGTACTTC	CAISESSGGPYEQYF
18	NA	NA	TRBV28	TRBJ2-7	TGTGCCAGCAGTTCCCCCGGACTAGCTGAACAGGGGCGGTACGAGCAGTACTTC	CASSSPGLAEQGRYEQYF
14	NA	NA	TRBV7-2	TRBJ1-4	TGTGCCAGCAGCTTAGGACAGAGTAATGAAAAACTGTTTTTT	CASSLGQSNEKLFF
14	TRBD1	NA	TRBV6-5	TRBJ1-1	TGTGCCAGCAGCTCGCTAACAGGGGCCACTGAAGCTTTCTTT	CASSSLTGATEAFF
16	TRBD1	NA	TRBV28	TRBJ2-5	TGTGCCAGCAGCCAAAATTGGGACAGGGGCCGGGAGACCCAGTACTTC	CASSQNWDRGRETQYF
13	NA	few	TRBV16	TRBJ1-2	TGTGCCAGCAGCCTCAATCGGCAGGGGGGCTACACCTTC	CASSLNRQGGYTF
21	NA	NA	TRBV12-1	TRBJ2-3	TGTGCCAGCAGCTTCCGCTTTGGGGACGCCGGGGGTGGTTGGCGCACAGATACGCAGTATTTT	CASSFRFGDAGGGWRTDTQYF
15	TRBD1	NA	TRBV19	TRBJ1-5	TGTGCCAGTAGTGGACGGGACAGCCACAATCAGCCCCAGCATTTT	CASSGRDSHNQPQHF
11	NA	NA	TRBV15	TRBJ2-5	TGTGCCACCAGGGTCGCTGAAACCCAGTACTTC	CATRVAETQYF
12	NA	NA	TRBV30	TRBJ2-5	TGTGCCTGGAGAGGCGAATTGGAGACCCAGTACTTC	CAWRGELETQYF
14	TRBD2	NA	TRBV5-6	TRBJ2-7	TGTGCCAGCAGCTGGGGACTAGCGGGCTACGAGCAGTACTTC	CASSWGLAGYEQYF
16	NA	NA	TRBV15	TRBJ1-4	TGTGCCACCAGCAGAGGCTTGGTAGGGGTTAATGAAAAACTGTTTTTT	CATSRGLVGVNEKLFF
12	NA	NA	TRBV7-6	TRBJ2-7	TGTGCCAGCAGCCCCAGCCCATACGAGCAGTACTTC	CASSPSPYEQYF
14	TRBD1	NA	TRBV4-1	TRBJ1-1	TGCGCCAGCAGCCACTTGACAGGGAGGGTTGAAGCTTTCTTT	CASSHLTGRVEAFF
15	TRBD1	NA	TRBV4-3	TRBJ2-1	TGCGCCAGCAGCCAGGACAGGGCATCCTACAATGAGCAGTTCTTC	CASSQDRASYNEQFF
13	NA	NA	TRBV10-3	TRBJ2-7	TGTGCCATCAGTGAATCGGGAGCCGGCGAGCAGTACTTC	CAISESGAGEQYF
15	TRBD1	NA	TRBV11-2	TRBJ2-3	TGTGCCAGCAGCACCTGGACAGGTGACACAGATACGCAGTATTTT	CASSTWTGDTDTQYF
16	TRBD1	NA	TRBV28	TRBJ1-4	TGTGCCAGCAGTACCGCCGGGACAGGGCATAATGAAAAACTGTTTTTT	CASSTAGTGHNEKLFF
12	NA	NA	TRBV6-1	TRBJ2-5	TGTGCCAGCAGTGAAGCCGGGGAGACCCAGTACTTC	CASSEAGETQYF
17	NA	NA	TRBV7-2	TRBJ2-3	TGTGCCAGCAGCTCCAGAGCCCGACAGGCTAGCACAGATACGCAGTATTTT	CASSSRARQASTDTQYF
13	NA	NA	TRBV28	TRBJ1-5	TGTGCCGGACGAAGGGACACCAATCAGCCCCAGCATTTT	CAGRRDTNQPQHF
15	TRBD1	NA	TRBV4-1	TRBJ2-3	TGCGCCAGCAGCCATCACGGACAGGGAGCAGATACGCAGTATTTT	CASSHHGQGADTQYF
13	NA	NA	TRBV7-8	TRBJ1-1	TGTGCCAGCAGCCCCGGGGTTGGTACTGAAGCTTTCTTT	CASSPGVGTEAFF
15	TRBD1	few	TRBV15	TRBJ2-4	TGTGCCACCAGCACCCGCTGGGGACAGGGTAACATTCAGTACTTC	CATSTRWGQGNIQYF
14	NA	NA	TRBV19	TRBJ2-3	TGTGCCAGTAGTATGGGCGGTTCTAGAGATACGCAGTATTTT	CASSMGGSRDTQYF
16	NA	NA	TRBV25-1	TRBJ2-1	TGTGCCAGCAGTGAAGGAGAGGCGGGCTACTACAATGAGCAGTTCTTC	CASSEGEAGYYNEQFF
14	NA	few	TRBV15	TRBJ1-2	TGTGCCACCAGCAGAGATAGCTTCGGGAGTGGCTACACCTTC	CATSRDSFGSGYTF
16	TRBD1	NA	TRBV28	TRBJ2-3	TGTGCCAGCAGTTTATTTGGGACAGGCGGCACAGATACGCAGTATTTT	CASSLFGTGGTDTQYF
13	TRBD1	NA	TRBV5-8	TRBJ1-5	TGTGCCAGCAGACGGACAGGAAATCAGCCCCAGCATTTT	CASRRTGNQPQHF
14	NA	NA	TRBV6-5	TRBJ1-5	TGTGCCAGCAGTTACGGTCAGGGGACCCAGCCCCAGCATTTT	CASSYGQGTQPQHF
17	NA	NA	TRBV7-3	TRBJ2-3	TGTGCCAGCAGCTTAGCCACTAGTGGCACGGGGTTAGATACGCAGTATTTT	CASSLATSGTGLDTQYF
14	NA	NA	TRBV10-1	TRBJ1-5	TGCGCCAGCAGACAAAAGGGGGACAATCAGCCCCAGCATTTT	CASRQKGDNQPQHF
15	TRBD1	NA	TRBV6-5	TRBJ1-5	TGTGCCAGCAGCAACAGGGGGGGTAGCAATCAGCCCCAGCATTTT	CASSNRGGSNQPQHF
11	NA	NA	TRBV7-3	TRBJ2-3	TGTGCCAGCAGCTTTGGAGATACGCAGTATTTT	CASSFGDTQYF
16	NA	NA	TRBV7-8	TRBJ2-5	TGTGCCAGCAGCTTAGTCGTCACAGCCGGACCGGAGACCCAGTACTTC	CASSLVVTAGPETQYF
13	NA	NA	TRBV27	TRBJ2-5	TGTGCCAGCAGACCGGGAGTATATGGGGCCCAGTACTTC	CASRPGVYGAQYF
15	TRBD2	NA	TRBV2	TRBJ2-7	TGTGCCAGCAGTGAAGGCGGGAGGGCCGGGTACGAGCAGTACTTC	CASSEGGRAGYEQYF
15	NA	NA	TRBV28	TRBJ1-6	TGTGCCAGCAGCCTCCTGGCCGGCGGGGGGTCACCCCTCCACTTT	CASSLLAGGGSPLHF